Following are 24 T cell receptor beta chains from one sample sequenced in a study of spatial heterogeneity in lung cancer. TCRdb reprocessed the 5' RACE reads via MiXCR and lists one record per CDR3 protein. The sample yields 40,000 to 50,000 distinct CDR3 sequences, about 10% seen once. Time point given: blood at routine non-recurrence follow-up after resection. Sequenced here: PBMCs, sampled at follow-up. Every receptor here comes from a female donor with early-stage non-small cell lung cancer.

This clonotype was observed a handful of times. The gene calls are TRBV5-1 and TRBJ2-2; 7 bases align to TRBD2. CDR1 is SGHRS, CDR2 YFSETQ, per germline. With 2 bases clipped from V and 0 bases from J, the junction kept 4 bases outside the gene matches. The CDR3 totals 16 residues. DNA for the CDR3: TGCGCCAGCAGCTTCGGCGGGGGTTCGAACACCGGGGAGCTGTTTTTT. It is translated as CASSFGGGSNTGELFF.

CDR3: CASSGRKVAGTDTQYF. CDR3 in DNA: TGTGCCAGCAGTGGGCGGAAGGTAGCGGGCACAGATACGCAGTATTTT. The chain joins TRBV28 to TRBJ2-3, with a possible D match to TRBD2 (6 bases). Trimming cost V 5 bases and J 1 base, with 16 bases left between them. This CDR3 region has 16 residues. From germline, CDR1 is MDHEN and CDR2 SYDVKM.

This clonotype was found a few times. The rearrangement uses TRBV2 and TRBJ2-7, with D perhaps being TRBD1 or TRBD2 (5 bases each). The CDR3 length is 14 residues. Germline V gene data show CDR1 as SNHLY and CDR2 as FYNNEI. Trimming cost V 6 bases and J 1 base, with 13 bases left between them. The CDR3 loop is CASRRWDGSYEQYF. DNA for the CDR3: TGTGCCAGCAGGCGCTGGGACGGATCCTACGAGCAGTACTTC.

This chain links TRBV6-2 or TRBV6-3 with TRBJ2-7; no clear D. The CDR3 runs to 14 residues. V was cut by 6 bases and J by 0 bases, with 12 bases left in between. CDR1 is MNHEY and CDR2 is SVGEGT in the germline V gene. This CDR3 is CASSLPADSYEQYF. CDR3 nucleotide sequence: TGTGCCAGCAGCCTACCGGCTGACTCCTACGAGCAGTACTTC.

This clonotype was picked up many times. The rearrangement joins TRBV15 to TRBJ2-5; D may be TRBD1 (5 bases). The germline CDR1 and CDR2 sequences are LNHNV and YYDKDF (reference sequence). The CDR3 runs 12 residues. V lost 4 bases, J lost 5 bases, and 8 bases lay in between. DNA for the CDR3: TGTGCCACCAGCAAGGGGATGGAGACCCAGTACTTC. Protein: CATSKGMETQYF.

This clonotype was detected ten times or more. The V gene is TRBV13, the J gene TRBJ2-1, with 7 bases aligning to TRBD1. The junction had 14 bases not matched to a gene; V was cut back by 5 bases and J by 7 bases. The CDR3 extends over 16 amino acids. Germline values: CDR1 PRHDT, CDR2 FYEKMQ (reference sequence). CDR3 DNA: TGTGCCAGCAGCGGGTCTGACAGGGTTTGGGGGAATGAGCAGTTCTTC. This encodes CASSGSDRVWGNEQFF.

The table lists this clonotype with a few counts. DNA of the CDR3: TGCGCCAGCAGCGGTCGCACAAACACCGGGGAGCTGTTTTTT. Protein: CASSGRTNTGELFF. The chain couples TRBV5-1 to TRBJ2-2; D unclear. Germline CDR1 SGHRS, CDR2 YFSETQ. The CDR3 length is 14 residues. Trimming took off 4 bases at V and 2 bases at J, with 9 bases between the two ends.

The rearrangement joins TRBV4-3 to TRBJ2-7, with 11 bases lining up with TRBD2. The CDR3 is 15 residues long. Germline V lookup: CDR1 LGHNA, CDR2 YSLEER. The V and J ends lost 2 bases and 5 bases, in that order; junction bases with no gene match: 5. Here the CDR3 DNA reads TGCGCCAGCAGCCAATCTAGCGGGGGGTTGGACGAGCAGTACTTC. Translation: CASSQSSGGLDEQYF.

CDR3 in DNA: TGTGCCAGCAGTTGGGGACTAGCGGGGGATAATGAGCAGTTCTTC. The encoded protein is CASSWGLAGDNEQFF. The chain employs TRBV28 and TRBJ2-1; 14 positions agree with TRBD2. V trimming: 4 bases; J trimming: 7 bases; junction bases outside the gene matches: 3. This CDR3 spans 15 amino acids. CDR1 is MDHEN and CDR2 is SYDVKM in the germline V gene.

There are a few counts of this clonotype. The J gene is TRBJ2-7, the V gene TRBV20-1; D gene unclear. Deletions cut 3 bases from V and 7 bases from J, with 16 bases between. The CDR3 has 13 residues. Per germline, CDR1 DFQATT and CDR2 SNEGSKA (reference sequence). Here the CDR3 reads CSARFSLNGEQYF. The CDR3 bases are TGCAGTGCTAGGTTTAGTCTCAATGGGGAGCAGTACTTC.

Only a few counts were recorded for this clonotype. The chain is built from TRBV12-3 or TRBV12-4 and TRBJ1-1, with 7 bases that match TRBD1. V was pared by 7 bases and J by 7 bases, with 12 bases of the junction left unmatched. The CDR3 is made up of 14 amino acids. CDR3 sequence reads: CASTVTGQISEAFF. The CDR3 coding sequence is TGTGCCAGCACAGTCACGGGACAGATCAGTGAAGCTTTCTTT.

The chain employs TRBV2 and TRBJ2-1; D unclear. The V end lost 7 bases, the J end lost 8 bases, and 18 bases lay between the germline ends. This CDR3 is built from 14 residues. Germline V gives CDR1 SNHLY, CDR2 FYNNEI. CDR3 sequence: CASKPLTSRDEQFF. The CDR3, as DNA: TGTGCCAGCAAACCGCTAACGAGCCGGGATGAGCAGTTCTTC.

This clonotype was observed many times. V is TRBV16 and J is TRBJ1-4, with 7 bases fitting TRBD1. The V gene's germline CDR1 is KGHSY and CDR2 FQNENV. The V and J ends lost 0 bases and 6 bases, in that order; junction bases with no gene match: 7. CDR3 size: 16 residues. CDR3 in DNA: TGTGCCAGCAGCCAATCCGACAGGGAAGGTGATGAAAAACTGTTTTTT. It codes for CASSQSDREGDEKLFF. The whole variable domain, remainder taken from reference TRBV16 and TRBJ1-4, is GEEVAQTPKHLVRGEGQKAKLYCAPIKGHSYVFWYQQVLKNEFKFLISFQNENVFDETGMPKERFSAKCLPNSPCSLEIQATKLEDSAVYFCASSQSDREGDEKLFFGSGTQLSVL.

This clonotype was counted ten times or more. The genes are TRBV6-4 and TRBJ1-4, with 12 positions matching TRBD1. The CDR3 has 24 residues. V trimming: 6 bases; J trimming: 8 bases; junction bases outside the gene matches: 34. Germline values: CDR1 MRHNA, CDR2 SNTAGT. The CDR3 DNA follows: TGTGCCAGCAGCCTCCTGCGATTCCCGCCGCACCGGGACAGGGGGCTGAGTTTCGGGGAAAAACTGTTTTTT. Residues: CASSLLRFPPHRDRGLSFGEKLFF.

This clonotype was picked up a small number of times. The chain recombines TRBV11-2 with TRBJ1-1; TRBD1 matches at 7 bases. Germline V CDR1 and CDR2: SGHAT, FQNNGV. The length of the CDR3 is 16 residues. After removal of 5 bases from V and 5 bases from J, the junction contained 14 bases not matched to a gene. The DNA for the CDR3 is TGTGCCAGCAGCCCCCGGTCGACAGGGTGGGGAACTGAAGCTTTCTTT. Translation gives CASSPRSTGWGTEAFF.

This clonotype has only a few counts. The rearrangement joins TRBV7-9 to TRBJ2-1, with a weak D call TRBD1 (6 bases). The V end lost 6 bases, the J end lost 7 bases, and 16 bases lay between the germline ends. The CDR3 runs 14 residues. Per the germline V gene, CDR1 is SEHNR and CDR2 is FQNEAQ (reference sequence). The CDR3 bases are TGTGCCAGCAGATGGGGGACCCAGGGGAATGAGCAGTTCTTC. It is translated as CASRWGTQGNEQFF.

This clonotype has a count of ten or more. V gene TRBV5-6 combines with J gene TRBJ1-2; TRBD1 agrees at 7 bases. The V segment lost 2 bases and the J segment 3 bases; nucleotides outside the gene matches: 4. The CDR3 runs to 14 residues. CDR1 is SGHDT and CDR2 is YYEEEE in the germline V gene. CDR3 nucleotides: TGTGCCAGCAGCTTAGACAGGGAAGACTATGGCTACACCTTC. Protein: CASSLDREDYGYTF.

The chain has TRBV10-2 and TRBJ1-5; no reliable D call. The V end lost 2 bases, the J end lost 5 bases, and 10 bases lay between the germline ends. Germline CDR1 is WSHSY and CDR2 is SAAADI. This CDR3 contains 14 residues. The CDR3 DNA reads TGCGCCAGCAGTGAGAGGCAGGCTTATCAGCCCCAGCATTTT. This gives the protein CASSERQAYQPQHF.

The sample holds a few counts of this clonotype. The rearrangement links TRBV21-1 to TRBJ2-7; the D call TRBD2 from the table was never checked on the DNA. TRBV21-1 is shown as a pseudogene. The CDR3 is made up of 16 amino acids. The CDR3: CASRTLRPSGRHEQYV. Written as DNA, the CDR3 is TGTGCCAGCCGCACCCTTCGGCCTAGCGGGAGGCACGAGCAGTACGTC.

The V and J genes are TRBV9 and TRBJ2-5, with D possibly matching TRBD1 (6 bases). V was trimmed by 3 bases and J by 0 bases, leaving 9 bases between them. The CDR3 is 14 residues long. Per germline, CDR1 SGDLS and CDR2 YYNGEE. As DNA, the CDR3 is TGTGCCAGCAGCGCCGGACAGTACCAAGAGACCCAGTACTTC. Protein product: CASSAGQYQETQYF.

The chain carries TRBV7-2 and TRBJ1-1, with D maybe TRBD1 (5 bases). Germline V lookup: CDR1 SGHTA, CDR2 FQGNSA. Trimming left V 1 base short and J 4 bases short, with 13 bases between. CDR3 length: 15 amino acids. The CDR3 DNA reads as TGTGCCAGCAGCTTAGTAATCGGCGGGGGCACTGAAGCTTTCTTT. This codes for CASSLVIGGGTEAFF.

This clonotype was seen a handful of times. This chain joins TRBV6-1 and TRBJ1-2; a weak D match, TRBD1 (5 bases). CDR1 is MNHNS, CDR2 SASEGT, per germline. Trimming removed 2 bases from V and 4 bases from J, with 8 bases in between. This CDR3 comprises 13 residues. The CDR3 reads CASSEKGFYGYTF. CDR3 DNA: TGTGCCAGCAGTGAAAAGGGGTTCTATGGCTACACCTTC.

V is TRBV4-3 and J is TRBJ1-2; unclear D gene. This CDR3 has 16 residues. Trimming removed 0 bases at V and 3 bases at J, with 14 bases between. Germline CDR1 reads LGHNA; CDR2 reads YSLEER. CDR3 sequence (DNA): TGCGCCAGCAGCCAAGATCACCCGCCAGGAGACTATGGCTACACCTTC. Encoded protein: CASSQDHPPGDYGYTF.

The rearrangement uses TRBV12-3 or TRBV12-4 and TRBJ2-4, with 11 bases that match TRBD1. This CDR3 has 18 amino acids. With V trimmed by 6 bases and J by 1 base, 11 bases remained unmatched. In nucleotides, the CDR3 is TGTGCCAGCAGGCCTCCACTCCGGGACAGGGGGGCCAAAAACATTCAGTACTTC. It specifies CASRPPLRDRGAKNIQYF.